These 18 T cell receptor beta chains came from one sample sequenced in a study of identical twins' blood T cells. TCRdb reprocessed the 5' RACE reads via MiXCR and lists one record per CDR3 protein. The sample contains 300,000 to 450,000 distinct CDR3 sequences, roughly 31% of which appear only once. Sequenced input: PBMCs. Receptors originate from a woman between 18 and 55 years old in good health.

The V gene is TRBV7-2, the J gene TRBJ2-7; 8 bases line up with TRBD1. There are 15 residues in the CDR3. Germline CDR1 reads SGHTA; CDR2 reads FQGNSA. The trim removed 3 bases at V and 2 bases at J, leaving 6 bases unmatched. CDR3 loop: CASSFSQGGPYEQYF. The CDR3 nucleotides are TGTGCCAGCAGCTTCTCACAGGGGGGTCCCTACGAGCAGTACTTC.

This chain links TRBV27 with TRBJ2-1, with unresolved D. The V gene lost 5 bases and the J gene lost 5 bases, with 4 bases spanning the gap. Germline assignment: CDR1 MNHEY and CDR2 SMNVEV (reference sequence). The CDR3 is 11 amino acids. CDR3 nucleotides: TGTGCCAGCAGTCAAAACAATGAGCAGTTCTTC. It translates to CASSQNNEQFF.

J is TRBJ2-1 and V is TRBV3-1, with a tentative D call TRBD2 (5 bases). V lost 1 base to trimming and J lost 6 bases, with 13 bases between them. CDR3 length: 15 residues. Germline V gives CDR1 LGHDT, CDR2 YNNKEL (reference sequence). The CDR3 region is CASSQGPGYTNEQFF. In DNA form, the CDR3 reads TGTGCCAGCAGCCAAGGACCGGGATATACCAATGAGCAGTTCTTC.

This clonotype was seen once. A clone one base away is much larger, so this may be a read error. This sequence joins TRBV29-1 and TRBJ1-2; 9 nucleotides line up with TRBD1. The CDR3 is 14 residues long. V gave up 7 bases and J gave up 8 bases; unmatched junction bases: 14. CDR1 and CDR2 (germline): SQVTM, ANQGSEA. CDR3 loop: CSARQGGLGVGYTF. CDR3 in DNA: TGCAGCGCTAGACAGGGGGGGCTTGGCGTAGGCTACACCTTC.

This clonotype was seen at least ten times. This CDR3 is CATSDHRNTGELFF. CDR3 DNA: TGTGCCACCAGTGATCACAGGAACACCGGGGAGCTGTTTTTT. This rearrangement joins TRBV24-1 to TRBJ2-2; no clear D gene. V lost 3 bases, J lost 1 base, and 5 bases lay in between. The CDR3 loop spans 14 amino acids. Germline CDR1 and CDR2: KGHDR and SFDVKD.

This clonotype was recorded once. This sequence joins TRBV20-1 and TRBJ2-5, with 10 bases fitting TRBD2. V shed 0 bases and J 4 bases; nucleotides not matched to a gene: 5. Germline V CDR1 and CDR2: DFQATT, SNEGSKA (reference sequence). This CDR3 comprises 15 residues. Written as DNA, the CDR3 is TGCAGTGCTAGAGACAGCGGGAGGGCCTTAGAGACCCAGTACTTC. Amino acids: CSARDSGRALETQYF.

The DNA for the CDR3 is TGTGCCAGCAGTTTCGGGCTGCAAGAGACCCAGTACTTC. Protein sequence: CASSFGLQETQYF. The rearrangement uses TRBV12-3 or TRBV12-4 and TRBJ2-5; no clear D gene. V shed 3 bases and J shed 2 bases, with 7 bases lying between them. The CDR3 has 13 residues.

The V call is TRBV5-6, the J call TRBJ1-1; D unresolved. CDR1 is SGHDT and CDR2 is YYEEEE in the germline V gene. The CDR3 runs 13 residues. V was pared by 4 bases and J by 7 bases, with 14 bases between. The CDR3, as DNA: TGTGCCAGCAGCCGTGGACGGTCGATTGAAGCTTTCTTT. Its protein product is CASSRGRSIEAFF.

The chain has TRBV6-6 and TRBJ2-3, with 8 positions matching TRBD2. From germline, CDR1 is MNHNY and CDR2 SVGAGI (reference sequence). The J segment lost 2 bases and the V segment lost 0 bases, leaving 4 bases of the junction unmatched. The CDR3 covers 16 residues. The CDR3 spells CASSYSSGVPTDTQYF. The CDR3 bases are TGTGCCAGCAGTTACTCTAGCGGGGTGCCCACAGATACGCAGTATTTT.

At least ten counts were recorded for this clonotype. The chain uses TRBV5-6 and TRBJ2-3; no clear D. Germline V lookup: CDR1 SGHDT, CDR2 YYEEEE. Trimming cost V 4 bases and J 6 bases, with 6 bases left between them. The CDR3 sequence is 11 residues long. This chain's CDR3 is CASSKRDTQYF. In DNA form, the CDR3 reads TGTGCCAGCAGCAAAAGGGATACGCAGTATTTT.

This rearrangement joins TRBV20-1 to TRBJ1-4; D unresolved. Per the germline V gene, CDR1 is DFQATT and CDR2 is SNEGSKA (reference sequence). The length of the CDR3 is 12 residues. Trimming removed 5 bases from V and 8 bases from J, with 12 bases in between. CDR3 amino acids: CSAPRPGEKLFF. The CDR3 coding sequence is TGCAGTGCTCCGAGACCGGGCGAAAAACTGTTTTTT.

This chain links TRBV14 with TRBJ1-1, with TRBD1 matching over 7 bases. With V trimmed by 6 bases and J by 8 bases, 15 bases remained unmatched. Germline lookup yields CDR1 SGHDN and CDR2 FVKESK. This CDR3 is 15 amino acids long. CDR3 in amino acids: CASSQMLTGFPEAFF. The CDR3 nucleotides read TGTGCCAGCAGTCAAATGCTGACAGGGTTCCCCGAAGCTTTCTTT. Complete variable domain (other parts from reference TRBV14 and TRBJ1-1): EAGVTQFPSHSVIEKGQTVTLRCDPISGHDNLYWYRRVMGKEIKFLLHFVKESKQDESGMPNNRFLAERTGGTYSTLKVQPAELEDSGVYFCASSQMLTGFPEAFFGQGTRLTVV.

CDR3 DNA sequence: TGTGCCACCAGCAGGAACAGAGGAAACACCATATATTTT. Translated, it gives CATSRNRGNTIYF. V gene TRBV15 combines with J gene TRBJ1-3, with D unclear. Trimming stripped 3 bases from V and 4 bases from J, with 7 bases between. CDR1 is LNHNV and CDR2 is YYDKDF in the germline V gene (reference sequence). The CDR3 sequence is 13 residues long.

The gene calls are TRBV10-3 and TRBJ2-3, with D perhaps TRBD1 (6 bases). The V end was cut by 2 bases, the J end by 6 bases, with 9 bases between. Germline CDR1 reads ENHRY; CDR2 reads SYGVKD. The CDR3 has 13 amino acids. CDR3 DNA sequence: TGTGCCATCAGTGAGAGGGACACGGATACGCAGTATTTT. Encoded protein: CAISERDTDTQYF.

This clonotype was observed a handful of times. The chain combines TRBV5-1 with TRBJ1-5; D remains ambiguous. Germline values: CDR1 SGHRS, CDR2 YFSETQ. V lost 4 bases and J 0 bases, leaving 11 bases between the germline ends. CDR3 size: 15 residues. The CDR3 here is CASSADGDSNQPQHF. The CDR3 nucleotides read TGCGCCAGCAGCGCGGACGGGGATAGCAATCAGCCCCAGCATTTT.

A note on this clonotype: At one end, the junction sequence differs from germline, possibly due to a read error. The chain couples TRBV15 to TRBJ1-5; D gene unclear. Germline V lookup: CDR1 LNHNV, CDR2 YYDKDF (reference sequence). The CDR3 runs 14 residues. The CDR3 bases are TGTGCCACCGGCAGAGGAGCATCCAATCAGCCCCAGCATTTT. Translating it yields CATGRGASNQPQHF.

This chain links TRBV5-6 with TRBJ2-1, with 7 bases aligning to TRBD2. Looked up from germline, CDR1 is SGHDT and CDR2 is YYEEEE. Trimming at V came to 3 bases and at J to 8 bases, leaving 2 bases not matched to a gene. The CDR3 is 12 residues long. CDR3 sequence (DNA): TGTGCCAGCAGCTCTCGGGGGGATGAGCAGTTCTTC. This encodes CASSSRGDEQFF.

V is TRBV20-1 and J is TRBJ2-3; 9 bases map to TRBD1. The CDR3 consists of 14 residues. The V segment lost 4 bases and the J segment 7 bases; nucleotides outside the gene matches: 9. The germline V gene encodes CDR1 DFQATT and CDR2 SNEGSKA (reference sequence). Here the CDR3 DNA reads TGCAGTGCTATCCCGGGACAGGGTGTAAATACGCAGTATTTT. This encodes CSAIPGQGVNTQYF.